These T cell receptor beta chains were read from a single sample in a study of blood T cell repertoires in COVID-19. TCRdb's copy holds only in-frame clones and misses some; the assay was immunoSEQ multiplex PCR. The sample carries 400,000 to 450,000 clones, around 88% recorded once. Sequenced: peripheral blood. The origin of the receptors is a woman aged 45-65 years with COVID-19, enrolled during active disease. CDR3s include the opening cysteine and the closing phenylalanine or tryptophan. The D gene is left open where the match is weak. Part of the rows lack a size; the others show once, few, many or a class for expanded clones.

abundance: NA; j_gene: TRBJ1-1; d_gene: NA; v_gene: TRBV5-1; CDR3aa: CASSLESGGTEAFF; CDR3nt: TGCGCCAGCAGCTTGGAATCCGGGGGCACTGAAGCTTTCTTT
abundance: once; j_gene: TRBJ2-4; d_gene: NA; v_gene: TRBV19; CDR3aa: CASSIAGFDKNIQYF; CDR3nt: TGTGCCAGTAGTATAGCCGGGTTTGACAAAAACATTCAGTACTTC
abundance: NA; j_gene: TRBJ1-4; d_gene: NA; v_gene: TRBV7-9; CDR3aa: CASSSDSTNEKLFF; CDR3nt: TGTGCCAGCAGCTCCGACTCAACTAATGAAAAACTGTTTTTT
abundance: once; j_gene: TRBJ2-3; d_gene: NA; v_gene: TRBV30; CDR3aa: CAWSGASYHTQYF; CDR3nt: TGTGCCTGGAGTGGGGCGTCTTACCATACGCAGTATTTT
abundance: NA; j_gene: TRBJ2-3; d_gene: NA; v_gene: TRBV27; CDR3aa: CASSLSSSTDTQYF; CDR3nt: TGTGCCAGCAGTTTATCGAGTAGCACAGATACGCAGTATTTT
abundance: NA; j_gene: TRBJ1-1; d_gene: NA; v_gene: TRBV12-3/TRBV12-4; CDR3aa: CASKLNRETEAFF; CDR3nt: TGTGCCAGCAAGTTAAACAGGGAAACTGAAGCTTTCTTT
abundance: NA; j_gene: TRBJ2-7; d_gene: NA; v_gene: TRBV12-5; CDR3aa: CASGLPKAGSSYEQYF; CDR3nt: TGTGCTAGTGGTTTGCCAAAGGCCGGGAGCTCCTACGAGCAGTACTTC
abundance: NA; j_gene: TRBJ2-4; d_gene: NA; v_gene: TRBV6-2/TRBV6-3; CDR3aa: CASSVSGGGNIQYF; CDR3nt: TGTGCCAGCAGCGTGAGTGGGGGAGGAAACATTCAGTACTTC
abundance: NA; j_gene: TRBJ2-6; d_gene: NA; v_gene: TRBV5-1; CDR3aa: CASSFRRSSGANVLTF; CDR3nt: TGCGCCAGCAGCTTCAGACGGAGCTCTGGGGCCAACGTCCTGACTTTC
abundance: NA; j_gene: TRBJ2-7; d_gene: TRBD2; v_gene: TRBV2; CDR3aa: CASSVNLGGNSYEQYF; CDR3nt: TGTGCCAGCAGTGTTAATCTGGGAGGGAACTCCTACGAGCAGTACTTC
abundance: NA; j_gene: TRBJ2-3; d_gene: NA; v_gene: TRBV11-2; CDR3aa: CASKAWSSRVQDTQYF; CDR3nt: TGTGCCAGCAAAGCTTGGTCTAGCCGGGTCCAGGATACGCAGTATTTT
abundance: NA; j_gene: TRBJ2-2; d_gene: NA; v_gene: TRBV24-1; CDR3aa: CATSDFEGSNTGELFF; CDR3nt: TGTGCCACCAGTGATTTTGAGGGATCGAACACCGGGGAGCTGTTTTTT
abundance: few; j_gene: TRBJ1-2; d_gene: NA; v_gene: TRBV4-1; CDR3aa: CASSHALTGGYGYTF; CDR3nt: TGCGCCAGCAGCCACGCCCTGACAGGTGGCTATGGCTACACCTTC
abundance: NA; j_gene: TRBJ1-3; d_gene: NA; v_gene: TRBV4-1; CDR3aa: CASSQKVVGSSGNTIYF; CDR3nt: TGCGCCAGCAGCCAAAAAGTTGTGGGGAGCTCTGGAAACACCATATATTTT
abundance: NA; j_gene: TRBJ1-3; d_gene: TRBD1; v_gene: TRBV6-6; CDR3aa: CASSPDRGASDTIYF; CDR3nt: TGTGCCAGCAGCCCAGACAGGGGGGCGTCGGACACCATATATTTT
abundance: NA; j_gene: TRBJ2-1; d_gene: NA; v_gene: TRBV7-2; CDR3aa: CASSLVSRGSYNEQFF; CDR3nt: TGTGCCAGCAGCTTAGTCTCCCGGGGCTCCTACAATGAGCAGTTCTTC
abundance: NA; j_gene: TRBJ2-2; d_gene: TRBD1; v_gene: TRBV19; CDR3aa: CASKRDRVVTGELFF; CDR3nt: TGTGCCAGTAAACGTGACAGGGTAGTTACCGGGGAGCTGTTTTTT
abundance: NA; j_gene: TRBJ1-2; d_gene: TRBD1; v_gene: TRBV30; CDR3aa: CAWTLGQGGPNYGYTF; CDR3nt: TGTGCCTGGACCCTGGGACAGGGAGGACCGAACTATGGCTACACCTTC
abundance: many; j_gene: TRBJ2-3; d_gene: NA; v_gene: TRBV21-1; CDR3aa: CASSLSLSTDTQYF; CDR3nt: TGTGCCAGCAGCTTAAGCCTCAGCACAGATACGCAGTATTTT
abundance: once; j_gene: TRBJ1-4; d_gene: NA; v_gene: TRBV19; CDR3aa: CATTDGGTNEKLFF; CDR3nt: TGTGCCACAACGGATGGGGGGACTAATGAAAAACTGTTTTTT
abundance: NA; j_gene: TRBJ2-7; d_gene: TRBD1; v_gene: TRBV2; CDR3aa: CASRDRGYEQYF; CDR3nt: TGTGCCAGCCGGGACAGGGGCTACGAGCAGTACTTC
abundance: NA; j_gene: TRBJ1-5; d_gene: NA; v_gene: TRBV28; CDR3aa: CASSLSAGDQPQHF; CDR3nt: TGTGCCAGCAGTTTATCGGCGGGAGATCAGCCCCAGCATTTT
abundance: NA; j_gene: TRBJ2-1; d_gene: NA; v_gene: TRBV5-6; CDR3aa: CASTQSFGQNNEQFF; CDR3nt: TGTGCCAGCACCCAATCCTTCGGACAGAACAATGAGCAGTTCTTC
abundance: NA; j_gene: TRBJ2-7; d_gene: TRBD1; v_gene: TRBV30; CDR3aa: CAWSTTGGYVAQYF; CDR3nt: TGTGCCTGGAGTACGACAGGGGGATACGTTGCGCAGTACTTC
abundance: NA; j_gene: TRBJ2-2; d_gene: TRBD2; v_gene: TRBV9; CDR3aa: CASSVVAGGPTGELFF; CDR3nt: TGTGCCAGCAGCGTAGTAGCGGGGGGCCCAACCGGGGAGCTGTTTTTT
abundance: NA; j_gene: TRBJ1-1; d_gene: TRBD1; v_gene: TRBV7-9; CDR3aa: CASSPSDRVNTEAFF; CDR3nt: TGTGCCAGCAGCCCGTCGGACAGGGTGAACACTGAAGCTTTCTTT
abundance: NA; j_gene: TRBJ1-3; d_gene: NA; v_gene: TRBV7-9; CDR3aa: CASSFSGSGNTIYF; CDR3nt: TGTGCCAGCAGCTTTTCGGGGTCTGGAAACACCATATATTTT
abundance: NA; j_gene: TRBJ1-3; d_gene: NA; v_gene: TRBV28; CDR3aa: CASSPGGGNSGNTIYF; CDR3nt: TGTGCCAGCAGCCCCGGGGGGGGGAACTCTGGAAACACCATATATTTT
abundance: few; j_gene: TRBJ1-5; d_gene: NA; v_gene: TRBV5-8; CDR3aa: CASSLVSGWGNQPQHF; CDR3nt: TGTGCCAGCAGCTTGGTTTCAGGGTGGGGCAATCAGCCCCAGCATTTT
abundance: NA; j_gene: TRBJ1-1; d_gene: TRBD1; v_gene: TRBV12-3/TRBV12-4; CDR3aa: CASSLAGGLGAFF; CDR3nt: TGTGCCAGCAGTTTAGCAGGGGGCTTAGGAGCTTTCTTT
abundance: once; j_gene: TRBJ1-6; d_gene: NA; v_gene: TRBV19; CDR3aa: CASSRVGSTYNSPLHF; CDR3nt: TGTGCCAGTAGTAGGGTCGGGAGCACCTATAATTCACCCCTCCACTTT
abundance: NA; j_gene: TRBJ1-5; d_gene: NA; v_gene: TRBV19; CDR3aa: CASSSTGPGNQPQHF; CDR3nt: TGTGCCAGTAGTTCAACAGGGCCGGGCAATCAGCCCCAGCATTTT
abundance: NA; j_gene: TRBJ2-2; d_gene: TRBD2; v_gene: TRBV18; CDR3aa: CASSPGGGASVTGELFF; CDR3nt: TGTGCCAGCTCACCCGGCGGGGGGGCCTCAGTCACCGGGGAGCTGTTTTTT
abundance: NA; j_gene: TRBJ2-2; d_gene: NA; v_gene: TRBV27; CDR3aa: CASSLSTFTGELFF; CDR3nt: TGTGCCAGCAGTTTATCGACATTCACCGGGGAGCTGTTTTTT
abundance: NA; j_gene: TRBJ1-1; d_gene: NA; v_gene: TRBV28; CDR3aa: CASSSPGGANTEAFF; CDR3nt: TGTGCCAGCAGTTCCCCGGGGGGCGCGAACACTGAAGCTTTCTTT
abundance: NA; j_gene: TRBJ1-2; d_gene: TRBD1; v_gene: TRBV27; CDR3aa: CASSFSPAGGSAGYTF; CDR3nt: TGTGCCAGCAGTTTTTCTCCCGCAGGGGGCTCGGCAGGCTACACCTTC
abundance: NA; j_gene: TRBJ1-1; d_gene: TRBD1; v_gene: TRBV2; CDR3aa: CASSRTGAPPRGKNTEAFF; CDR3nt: TGTGCCAGCAGCCGGACAGGGGCACCGCCAAGGGGTAAAAACACTGAAGCTTTCTTT
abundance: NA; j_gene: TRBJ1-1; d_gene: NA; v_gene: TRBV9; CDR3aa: CASSVVTGLEAFF; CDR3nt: TGTGCCAGCAGCGTAGTAACAGGGCTTGAAGCTTTCTTT
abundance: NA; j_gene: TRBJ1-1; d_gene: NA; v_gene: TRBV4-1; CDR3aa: CASRFQGNTEAFF; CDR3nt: TGCGCCAGCAGATTTCAGGGGAACACTGAAGCTTTCTTT
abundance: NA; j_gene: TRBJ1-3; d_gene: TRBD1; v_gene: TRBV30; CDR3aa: CARDSGNTIYF; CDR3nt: TGTGCCCGGGACAGCGGAAACACCATATATTTT
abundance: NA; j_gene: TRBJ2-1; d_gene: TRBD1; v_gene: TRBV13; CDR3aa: CASSYRDSNEQFF; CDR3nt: TGTGCCAGCAGCTACCGGGACAGCAATGAGCAGTTCTTC
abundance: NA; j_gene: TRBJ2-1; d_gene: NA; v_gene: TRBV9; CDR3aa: CASRGQGVGGAPSISYNEQFF; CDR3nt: TGTGCCAGCCGGGGGCAGGGGGTTGGCGGGGCTCCCTCTATCTCCTACAATGAGCAGTTCTTC
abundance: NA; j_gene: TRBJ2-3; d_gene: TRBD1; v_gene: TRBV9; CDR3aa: CASSPGPGQPTDTQYF; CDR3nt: TGTGCCAGCAGTCCCGGTCCGGGACAGCCGACAGATACGCAGTATTTT
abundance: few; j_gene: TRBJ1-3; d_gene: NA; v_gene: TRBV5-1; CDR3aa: CASSRGTSGNTIYF; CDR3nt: TGCGCCAGCAGCAGGGGGACCTCTGGAAACACCATATATTTT
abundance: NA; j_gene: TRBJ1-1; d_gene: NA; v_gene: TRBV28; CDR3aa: CASSLLRDTEAFF; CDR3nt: TGTGCCAGCAGTTTACTACGGGACACTGAAGCTTTCTTT
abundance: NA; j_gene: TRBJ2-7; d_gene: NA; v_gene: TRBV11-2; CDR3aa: CASSLARGPHEQYF; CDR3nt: TGTGCCAGCAGCTTAGCCAGGGGCCCCCACGAGCAGTACTTC
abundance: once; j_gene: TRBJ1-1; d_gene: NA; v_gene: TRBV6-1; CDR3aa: CASSEDQGEAFTEAFF; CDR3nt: TGTGCCAGCAGTGAAGATCAAGGGGAGGCCTTCACTGAAGCTTTCTTT